Given below is one T cell receptor (beta chain) in context. These data belong to a study of blood T cell repertoires in COVID-19. Study-level information: Acute and convalescent COVID-19 samples came from the United States, Italy and Spain. PBMCs, B-cell-depleted T cells, or T cells provided the cDNA or gDNA that made up the material.

V lost 3 bases to trimming and J lost 13 bases; unmatched junction nucleotides: 6. The germline CDR1 and CDR2 sequences are SGHAT and FQNNGV. There are 14 residues in the CDR3. Per the original data handling: Researchers report that nucleated cell counts were estimated from reference gene primer amplification. Sequenced by immunoSEQ multiplex PCR; TCRdb stores in-frame clones only, minus some. The V and J calls and clone size were taken over from that table, and D and trimming were inferred from the DNA. This table holds approximately 100,000 clones, around 84% found once. The rearrangement joins TRBV11-2 to TRBJ2-3; the match to TRBD2 covers 14 bases. This receptor was identified in a human donor in a cohort sampled during active COVID-19. Material for sequencing was peripheral blood. CDR3 region: CASSLGTSGSREYF. CDR3 DNA: TGTGCCAGCAGCTTGGGGACTAGCGGGAGCCGAGAGTATTTT.